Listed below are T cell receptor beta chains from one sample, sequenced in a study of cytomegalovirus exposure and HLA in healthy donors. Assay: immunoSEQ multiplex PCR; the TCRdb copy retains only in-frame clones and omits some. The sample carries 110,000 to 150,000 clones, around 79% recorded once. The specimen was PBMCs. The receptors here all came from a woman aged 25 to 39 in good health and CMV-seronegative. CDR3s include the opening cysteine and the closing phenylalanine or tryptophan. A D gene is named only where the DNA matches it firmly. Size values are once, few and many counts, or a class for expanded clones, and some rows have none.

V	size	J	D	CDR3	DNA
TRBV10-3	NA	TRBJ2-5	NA	CAISVGGGTGETQYF	TGTGCCATCAGTGTGGGCGGGGGCACGGGGGAGACCCAGTACTTC
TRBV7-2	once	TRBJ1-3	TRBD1	CASSVGQLSGNTIYF	TGTGCCAGCAGCGTGGGACAGCTCTCTGGAAACACCATATATTTT
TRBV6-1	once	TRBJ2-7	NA	CASSEFGGQTYEQYF	TGTGCCAGCAGTGAATTCGGGGGACAGACCTACGAGCAGTACTTC
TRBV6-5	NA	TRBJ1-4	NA	CASSYAGGTNEKLSF	TGTGCCAGCAGTTACGCGGGGGGAACTAATGAAAAACTGTCTTTT
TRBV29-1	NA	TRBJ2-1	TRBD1	CSVPRGQGRNEQFF	TGCAGCGTCCCTAGGGGACAGGGGAGGAATGAGCAGTTCTTC
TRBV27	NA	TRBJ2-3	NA	CASSRQTGDTQYF	TGTGCCAGCAGTCGCCAAACCGGAGATACGCAGTATTTT
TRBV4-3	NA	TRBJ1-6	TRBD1	CASRQGPSYNSPLHF	TGCGCCAGCCGACAGGGGCCGAGCTATAATTCACCCCTCCACTTT
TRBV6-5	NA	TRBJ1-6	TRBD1	CASIDRENNSPLHF	TGTGCCAGCATTGACAGGGAAAATAATTCACCCCTCCACTTT
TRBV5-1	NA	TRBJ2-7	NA	CASSLRGQSPYEQYF	TGCGCCAGCAGCTTAAGGGGCCAGTCCCCCTACGAGCAGTACTTC
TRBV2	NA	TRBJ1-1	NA	CASSEGGRYAEAFF	TGTGCCAGCAGTGAAGGGGGCAGGTACGCTGAAGCTTTCTTT
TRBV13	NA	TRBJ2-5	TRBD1	CASSLLRDRGGETQYF	TGTGCCAGCAGCCTACTCCGGGACAGGGGGGGAGAGACCCAGTACTTC
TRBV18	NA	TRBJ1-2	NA	CASSPSLGEAHTF	TGTGCCAGCTCACCCTCCTTAGGGGAGGCGCACACCTTC